A selection of T cell receptor beta chains follows, all from one sample in a study of OX40 agonist ivuxolimab in advanced cancers. Sequencing used immunoSEQ multiplex PCR; TCRdb keeps in-frame clones, though not all of them. The table has over 85,000 clones, 91% seen once. Sequences were derived from CD4+ or CD8+ T cells sorted from blood, sampled in a trial of the OX40 agonist ivuxolimab. The origin of the receptors is an adult with an advanced solid tumor such as melanoma, head and neck, liver or kidney cancer. The CDR3 runs from the conserved cysteine through the conserved F or W. A D gene is named only where the DNA matches it firmly. The size of a clone is reported for some rows only, either as once, few or many, or as a class for expanded clones.

v_call	clone_size	j_call	d_call	cdr3_aa	cdr3_nt
TRBV7-8	NA	TRBJ2-7	NA	CASSITRYEQYF	TGTGCCAGCAGCATTACCCGGTACGAGCAGTACTTC
TRBV28	NA	TRBJ2-1	TRBD1	CASTTGTGVNEQFF	TGTGCCAGCACTACCGGGACAGGGGTAAATGAGCAGTTCTTC
TRBV2	once	TRBJ2-3	TRBD1	CASIRDRGSNTQYF	TGTGCCAGCATCCGGGACAGGGGTTCAAATACGCAGTATTTT
TRBV5-4	NA	TRBJ1-4	TRBD1	CASSLATGATNEKLFF	TGTGCCAGCAGCTTGGCGACAGGGGCAACTAATGAAAAACTGTTTTTT
TRBV21-1	NA	TRBJ2-7	NA	CASSNGVAGTYEQYF	TGTGCCAGCAGCAACGGGGTAGCGGGTACCTACGAGCAGTACTTC
TRBV6-1	NA	TRBJ2-1	NA	CASRETYGEQFF	TGTGCCAGCAGAGAAACTTATGGTGAGCAGTTCTTC
TRBV7-6	once	TRBJ2-1	TRBD2	CASSLYGGVYNEQFF	TGTGCCAGCAGCTTATACGGGGGGGTTTACAATGAGCAGTTCTTC
TRBV5-5	NA	TRBJ1-5	NA	CASSFTDTGPYSNQPQHF	TGTGCCAGCAGCTTTACGGATACGGGGCCTTATAGCAATCAGCCCCAGCATTTT
TRBV4-1	NA	TRBJ1-2	NA	CASSQETRGSGYTF	TGCGCCAGCAGCCAAGAAACCAGGGGTTCCGGCTACACCTTC
TRBV9	NA	TRBJ1-1	NA	CASTRSSGLGGDTEAFF	TGTGCCAGCACCCGTAGCTCCGGGCTGGGGGGCGACACTGAAGCTTTCTTT
TRBV5-4	few	TRBJ2-5	NA	CASSLVATETQYF	TGTGCCAGCAGCTTGGTGGCGACTGAGACCCAGTACTTC
TRBV9	NA	TRBJ2-1	TRBD1	CASSVGQGPNNEQFF	TGTGCCAGCAGCGTAGGACAGGGACCCAACAATGAGCAGTTCTTC
TRBV30	NA	TRBJ1-2	TRBD1	CAGKQGAANYGYTF	TGTGCCGGAAAACAGGGGGCGGCGAACTATGGCTACACCTTC
TRBV7-2	once	TRBJ2-3	NA	CASRRPGGRTDTQYF	TGTGCCAGCAGAAGACCAGGAGGCCGCACAGATACGCAGTATTTT
TRBV6-1	once	TRBJ2-1	TRBD2	CASSQGLASYNEQFF	TGTGCCAGCAGCCAGGGACTAGCTTCCTACAATGAGCAGTTCTTC
TRBV4-3	NA	TRBJ2-1	NA	CASSQVLASYNEQFF	TGCGCCAGCAGCCAAGTACTAGCTTCCTACAATGAGCAGTTCTTC
TRBV5-6	NA	TRBJ1-6	NA	CASSLGPRRESPLHF	TGTGCCAGCAGCTTAGGACCCAGGCGGGAGTCACCCCTCCACTTT
TRBV11-2	NA	TRBJ2-4	TRBD2	CASSLGTSGRAGDIQYF	TGTGCCAGCAGCTTAGGGACTAGCGGGAGGGCCGGGGACATTCAGTACTTC
TRBV27	NA	TRBJ2-6	NA	CASSAARPGANVLTF	TGTGCCAGCTCAGCGGCGAGACCTGGGGCCAACGTCCTGACTTTC
TRBV19	once	TRBJ2-5	TRBD2	CASSILFEGGAETQYF	TGTGCCAGTAGTATATTATTTGAGGGAGGGGCCGAGACCCAGTACTTC
TRBV19	NA	TRBJ2-5	NA	CASRGSAGETQYF	TGTGCCAGCAGGGGTTCGGCTGGAGAGACCCAGTACTTC
TRBV19	NA	TRBJ1-1	NA	CASSIGRNTEAFF	TGTGCCAGTAGTATCGGCAGGAACACTGAAGCTTTCTTT
TRBV19	NA	TRBJ2-7	TRBD1	CASRGQGAYEQYF	TGTGCCAGTAGAGGACAGGGGGCCTACGAGCAGTACTTC
TRBV2	NA	TRBJ1-1	NA	CASNTPGAVTEAFF	TGTGCCAGCAATACCCCCGGGGCAGTGACTGAAGCTTTCTTT
TRBV28	NA	TRBJ1-1	NA	CASSSGPFLEAFF	TGTGCCAGCAGTTCGGGGCCCTTCCTTGAAGCTTTCTTT
TRBV19	NA	TRBJ2-1	NA	CASSPWGKSSYNEQFF	TGTGCCAGTAGTCCGTGGGGAAAGAGCTCCTACAATGAGCAGTTCTTC
TRBV27	NA	TRBJ2-3	TRBD2	CASSPRTSGSGTTQYF	TGTGCCAGCTCGCCAAGGACTAGCGGGAGCGGGACTACGCAGTATTTT